The 22 T cell receptor beta chains below come from one sample, sequenced in a study of metastatic and nonmetastatic thyroid tumors. TCRdb re-processed the PCR reads through MiXCR. Seen here are 16,000 or so clones, less than 25% observed once, and the top ten hold about 13%. Treatment of any kind had been given to no patient before thyroid surgery. Sequencing input: tumor tissue. These receptors were collected from a male donor with papillary thyroid cancer or a benign thyroid nodule (not recorded which). Some clones in this sample may be carry-over from other donors' samples.

J is TRBJ2-3 and V is TRBV11-2; a possible D gene is TRBD1 (5 bases). V lost 0 bases, J lost 2 bases, and 15 bases lay in between. The V gene's germline CDR1 is SGHAT and CDR2 FQNNGV. The CDR3 runs 17 residues. The CDR3 nucleotides are TGTGCCAGCAGCTTAGATGGTTGGGGCGCCATCACAGATACGCAGTATTTT. It specifies CASSLDGWGAITDTQYF.

In this sample, this clone turned up many times. This chain links TRBV7-9 with TRBJ1-6; tentatively, D is TRBD1 (6 bases). V was cut by 1 base and J by 10 bases, with 14 bases left in between. From germline, CDR1 is SEHNR and CDR2 FQNEAQ (reference sequence). The CDR3 covers 15 residues. CDR3 DNA: TGTGCCAGCAGCTTAGAAGGAGGGGGTCTCTCACCCCTCCACTTT. It encodes CASSLEGGGLSPLHF.

J is TRBJ2-7 and V is TRBV7-2, with D possibly matching TRBD2 (6 bases). CDR1 is SGHTA and CDR2 is FQGNSA in the germline V gene. Trimming took off 1 base at V and 3 bases at J, with 10 bases between the two ends. This CDR3 is 14 amino acids long. CDR3 loop: CASSLVDSGYEQYF. Here the CDR3 DNA reads TGTGCCAGCAGCTTAGTCGATAGCGGCTACGAGCAGTACTTC. Using reference TRBV7-2 and TRBJ2-7 for the parts outside the CDR3, the full variable domain is GAGVSQSPSNKVTEKGKDVELRCDPISGHTALYWYRQSLGQGLEFLIYFQGNSAPDKSGLPSDRFSAERTGGSVSTLTIQRTQQEDSAVYLCASSLVDSGYEQYFGPGTRLTVT.

This clone was seen a handful of times. The chain combines TRBV28 with TRBJ1-2; 8 bases agree with TRBD1. Germline CDR1 is MDHEN and CDR2 is SYDVKM. The CDR3 is made up of 18 amino acids. Trimming cost V 4 bases and J 0 bases; bases outside gene matches: 13. DNA of the CDR3: TGTGCCAGCAGTTCCTGGCAGGGGGCTGCCGTCCCTAACTATGGCTACACCTTC. Its protein is CASSSWQGAAVPNYGYTF.

This clone was counted ten times or more. A much larger clone differs by one base, so this may be a read error. V gene TRBV20-1 combines with J gene TRBJ2-2; D remains unclear. CDR1 DFQATT and CDR2 SNEGSKA come from the germline V gene (reference sequence). V was clipped by 3 bases and J by 0 bases, with 8 bases between them. This CDR3 has 14 residues. Here the CDR3 DNA reads TGCAGTGCTAGCCCCACGCCGAACACCGGGGAGCTGTTTTTT. This translates into CSASPTPNTGELFF.

As concerns this clone: At one end the junction does not follow the germline gene, possibly because of a read error. This chain joins TRBV18 and TRBJ1-2; maybe TRBD1 (6 bases). The length of the CDR3 is 13 residues. From germline, CDR1 is KGHSH and CDR2 LQKENI. CDR3 in amino acids: CDSSRDRSDGYFF. In DNA form, the CDR3 reads TGTGACAGCTCACGTGACAGGTCGGATGGCTACTTCTTC.

The chain combines TRBV6-1 with TRBJ2-3, with D maybe TRBD2 (7 bases). Germline values: CDR1 MNHNS, CDR2 SASEGT. The CDR3 length is 14 residues. The ends were cut back, 3 bases at V and 5 bases at J, with 12 bases in the middle. This CDR3 reads CASSDRGGRDTQYF. Here the CDR3 DNA reads TGTGCCAGCAGTGACAGGGGAGGGAGAGATACGCAGTATTTT.

This clone was detected many times. The CDR3 protein is CASSEVVAGVNEQFF. The CDR3 DNA sequence: TGCGCCAGCAGTGAGGTTGTCGCAGGGGTCAATGAGCAGTTCTTC. V is TRBV10-1 and J is TRBJ2-1; a weak D match, TRBD1 (6 bases). Germline assignment: CDR1 WNHNN and CDR2 SYGVQD (reference sequence). The CDR3 has 15 residues. Trimming left V 2 bases short and J 6 bases short, with 14 bases between.

This chain connects TRBV20-1 to TRBJ2-7; TRBD2 aligns across 12 bases. The junction had 7 bases not matched to a gene; V was cut back by 0 bases and J by 4 bases. Germline loops: CDR1 DFQATT, CDR2 SNEGSKA (reference sequence). CDR3 length: 16 residues. DNA for the CDR3: TGCAGTGCTAGAGATTCTAGCGGGAGGGCCAGGTACGAGCAGTACTTC. This encodes CSARDSSGRARYEQYF.

This clone was seen many times. A read error may be the cause here, since a much bigger clone is one base away. The sample contains more than one DNA sequence encoding this CDR3. The chain uses TRBV5-6 and TRBJ1-1; D is perhaps TRBD1 (5 bases). The germline CDR1 and CDR2 sequences are SGHDT and YYEEEE. The CDR3 spans 13 residues. The CDR3 protein is CASSLAGNTEAFF. The CDR3 DNA reads as TGTGCCAGCAGCTTGGCAGGGAACACCGAAGCTTTCTTT.

Turning to this clone: This may be a read error, as it is one base from a much larger clone. The chain carries TRBV9 and TRBJ2-7; TRBD2 is a possible D gene (6 bases). This CDR3 contains 13 residues. Between the trimmed V and J ends, which lost 4 bases and 6 bases, there was a span of 14 bases. Per germline, CDR1 SGDLS and CDR2 YYNGEE. CDR3 residues: CASSLTGAGEQYF. The CDR3 bases are TGTGCCAGCAGCTTAACGGGAGCGGGCGAGCAGTACTTC.

This clone was seen a handful of times. The V and J genes are TRBV12-3 or TRBV12-4 and TRBJ2-2; 7 bases fit TRBD1. This CDR3 is built from 17 residues. Trimming at V came to 7 bases and at J to 3 bases, leaving 14 bases not matched to a gene. Here the CDR3 reads CASIGYQTGVHTGELFF. As DNA, the CDR3 is TGTGCCAGCATTGGATATCAAACAGGGGTCCACACCGGGGAGCTGTTTTTT.

This clone is classed as medium-sized. The chain carries TRBV6-2 or TRBV6-3 and TRBJ1-6; D unresolved. Germline values: CDR1 MNHEY, CDR2 SVGEGT. Deletions cut 2 bases from V and 7 bases from J, with 9 bases between. This CDR3 spans 14 amino acids. CDR3: CASSYGVDNSPLHF. The CDR3 region has the DNA TGTGCCAGCAGTTACGGGGTTGACAATTCACCCCTCCACTTT.

The table lists this clone with many counts. The CDR3 here is CASSFTGGPKNIQYF. In nucleotides, the CDR3 is TGTGCCAGCAGCTTTACAGGGGGCCCCAAAAACATTCAGTACTTC. The chain links TRBV5-8 to TRBJ2-4; 9 bases are a match to TRBD1. V was clipped by 2 bases and J by 2 bases; unmatched bases: 2. The CDR3 contains 15 residues. Germline CDR1 is SGHTS and CDR2 is YDEGEE.

The chain has TRBV11-2 and TRBJ1-4; weak D call: TRBD1 (5 bases). V lost 0 bases to trimming and J lost 17 bases, with 16 bases between them. The V gene's germline CDR1 is SGHAT and CDR2 FQNNGV. The CDR3 extends over 13 amino acids. Here the CDR3 DNA reads TGTGCCAGCAGCTTAGATAGAGGGACCTCCCAATTTTTT. Its protein product is CASSLDRGTSQFF.

This clone was observed at least ten times. This chain links TRBV20-1 with TRBJ1-2; D remains unclear. This CDR3 is 14 amino acids long. The V gene's germline CDR1 is DFQATT and CDR2 SNEGSKA (reference sequence). V was clipped by 3 bases and J by 3 bases, with 14 bases between them. The chain's CDR3 is CSASDTALDYGYTF. As DNA, the CDR3 is TGCAGTGCTAGCGACACAGCTCTTGACTATGGCTACACCTTC.

This clone was counted only a few times. CDR3 protein: CASSRRLAGSTDTQYF. In DNA form, the CDR3 reads TGTGCCAGCAGCCGAAGACTAGCGGGTTCCACAGATACGCAGTATTTT. The rearrangement uses TRBV3-1 and TRBJ2-3, with 10 nucleotides matching TRBD2. The germline CDR1 and CDR2 sequences are LGHDT and YNNKEL (reference sequence). CDR3 length: 16 amino acids. V dropped 4 bases and J dropped 2; count of bases not matched to a gene: 6.

The chain joins TRBV5-1 to TRBJ2-7; no definite D call. CDR3 length: 14 residues. The germline V gene encodes CDR1 SGHRS and CDR2 YFSETQ. Deletions cut 1 base from V and 2 bases from J, with 10 bases between. DNA for the CDR3: TGCGCCAGCAGCTTGTTTGCCGGAACCTACGAGCAGTACTTC. It codes for CASSLFAGTYEQYF.

This clone was observed a few times. The chain is built from TRBV4-1 and TRBJ2-2; TRBD2 matches at 9 bases. The CDR3 consists of 15 residues. V gave up 0 bases and J gave up 4 bases; unmatched junction bases: 0. Germline V gives CDR1 MGHRA, CDR2 YSYEKL. In DNA, the CDR3 is TGCGCCAGCAGCCAAGAGGGACTAGCCACCGGGGAGCTGTTTTTT. As protein: CASSQEGLATGELFF.

About this clone itself: Being one base from a much bigger clone, this may be a read error. The DNA is omitted, as the CDR3 cannot be located on it reliably, and the CDR3 follows TCRdb's listing. This same CDR3 is encoded by further DNA sequences in the sample. The rearrangement uses TRBV11-2 and TRBJ2-2. The CDR3 has 15 amino acids, counting both end residues. The germline gives CDR1 SGHAT, CDR2 FQNNGV. The CDR3: CAGSLVGRGTGELFF.

This clone has at least ten counts. The rearrangement uses TRBV4-1 and TRBJ2-3; unclear D gene. V dropped 1 base and J dropped 0 bases, with 8 bases sitting between them. In germline, CDR1 is MGHRA, CDR2 YSYEKL. The CDR3 extends over 15 amino acids. The CDR3 reads CASSQGSASTDTQYF. CDR3 in DNA: TGCGCCAGCAGCCAAGGGAGCGCCAGCACAGATACGCAGTATTTT.

There are many counts of this clone. This chain joins TRBV5-6 and TRBJ2-1, with 8 positions matching TRBD1. The CDR3 is 16 residues long. Germline V gene sequence: CDR1 SGHDT, CDR2 YYEEEE. Trimming cost V 2 bases and J 3 bases; bases outside gene matches: 7. The CDR3 DNA reads as TGTGCCAGCAGCTTAACCAGGGGGCGGCACTACAATGAGCAGTTCTTC. Amino acid sequence: CASSLTRGRHYNEQFF.